This T cell receptor (beta chain) was profiled in a study of a mutant IDH1 vaccine in newly diagnosed glioma. Study-wide context: It was radiotherapy, temozolomide, or both that patients received previously, with most receiving both.

Clones were read by immunoSEQ multiplex PCR, and TCRdb kept only the in-frame ones, dropping some. The profile shows 75,000 to 95,000 clones, 85% to 90% of them singletons. Documented time point: week 47, end of study. What each vaccine dose contained was 300 ug of mutant IDH1 20-mer peptide, accompanied by topical imiquimod. Details on this clone: Its specificity is not known.

Trimming took 3 bases from V and 5 from J; bases not matched to a gene: 5. The CDR3 is 13 residues long. CDR1 and CDR2 (germline): GTSNPN, SVGIG (reference sequence). The receptor was derived from a woman between 50 and 59 years old with glioma. The sample in question was PBMCs, obtained from a glioma patient whose treatment included an IDH1 peptide vaccine. V usage is TRBV30 and J usage is TRBJ1-1; 8 positions agree with TRBD1. The CDR3 sequence: CAWRDRVWTEAFF. DNA of the CDR3: TGTGCCTGGAGGGACAGGGTTTGGACTGAAGCTTTCTTT.